This passage covers 19 T cell receptor beta chains from one sample sequenced in a study of T cells in Graves' hyperthyroidism and ophthalmopathy. TCR beta CDR3 sequences were amplified from RNA transcripts. RT-PCR in the first round (using the HTBI primer set) targeted the TCR CDR3. In TCRdb, the multiplex PCR reads were re-called with MiXCR into one record per CDR3 protein. The sample shows roughly 30,000 distinct CDR3 sequences, less than 45% of them seen only once. The sequenced sample consisted of blood. Receptors originate from a woman in her twenties or thirties with Graves' hyperthyroidism.

Details on this clonotype: The CDR3 end shows no conserved phenylalanine or tryptophan, and so a read error is likely. The DNA is omitted, as the CDR3 cannot be located on it reliably, and the CDR3 follows TCRdb's listing. The chain couples TRBV12-3 or TRBV12-4 to TRBJ1-1. The CDR3 numbers 10 amino acids, ends counted. The CDR3 reads CATRTTEAFL.

The chain is built from TRBV20-1 and TRBJ1-4, with 9 bases fitting TRBD1. The CDR3 has 14 amino acids. Germline V gives CDR1 DFQATT, CDR2 SNEGSKA (reference sequence). V trimming: 5 bases; J trimming: 4 bases; junction bases outside the gene matches: 5. Written as DNA, the CDR3 is TGCAGTGCTTTGCCGGGACAGGGTAATGAAAAACTGTTTTTT. It yields the protein CSALPGQGNEKLFF.

Ten or more counts support this clonotype. The rearrangement links TRBV28 to TRBJ2-4; D not resolved. The CDR3 loop spans 13 amino acids. Germline V gene lookup returns CDR1 MDHEN and CDR2 SYDVKM. Trimming took 10 bases from V and 1 from J, leaving 11 bases between them. The CDR3 DNA follows: TGTGCCACCCTAACAATGGCCAAAAACATTCAGTACTTC. Its protein is CATLTMAKNIQYF.

This clonotype was seen ten or more times. This rearrangement joins TRBV13 to TRBJ2-7, with D possibly being TRBD1 (6 bases). The V and J ends lost 0 bases and 6 bases respectively, with 6 bases between them. The germline gives CDR1 PRHDT, CDR2 FYEKMQ (reference sequence). CDR3 length equals 12 residues. CDR3 protein: CASSLGGGEQYF. CDR3 coding DNA: TGTGCCAGCAGCTTAGGAGGGGGCGAGCAGTACTTC.

This clonotype has at least ten counts. This rearrangement joins TRBV5-1 to TRBJ2-7; D perhaps matches TRBD1 (6 bases). In germline, CDR1 is SGHRS, CDR2 YFSETQ. Trimming left V 0 bases short and J 2 bases short, with 12 bases between. The CDR3 contains 15 residues. The CDR3 DNA reads TGCGCCAGCAGCTTGGAGGGACACTTGACCTACGAGCAGTACTTC. Residues: CASSLEGHLTYEQYF. Full variable domain (outside the CDR3, taken from reference TRBV5-1 and TRBJ2-7): KAGVTQTPRYLIKTRGQQVTLSCSPISGHRSVSWYQQTPGQGLQFLFEYFSETQRNKGNFPGRFSGRQFSNSRSEMNVSTLELGDSALYLCASSLEGHLTYEQYFGPGTRLTVT.

On this clonotype itself: Compared with germline, one end of the junction differs, possibly owing to a read error. This chain links TRBV12-3 or TRBV12-4 with TRBJ1-4; weak D call: TRBD1 (5 bases). This CDR3 has 15 amino acids. The DNA of the CDR3 is TGTGCCAGCAGAGCAGGGAGCGCAACTAATGAAGAACTGTTTTTT. Translating it yields CASRAGSATNEELFF.

J is TRBJ2-1 and V is TRBV13; 10 nucleotides line up with TRBD1. With V trimmed by 4 bases and J by 7 bases, 4 bases remained unmatched. The germline V gene has CDR1 PRHDT and CDR2 FYEKMQ (reference sequence). This CDR3 spans 14 amino acids. Written as DNA, the CDR3 is TGTGCCAGCAGCTCCGGGACAGGGGAAAATGAGCAGTTCTTC. Residues: CASSSGTGENEQFF.

V gene TRBV18 combines with J gene TRBJ2-1; 7 nucleotides line up with TRBD2. The junction had 8 bases not matched to a gene; V was cut back by 3 bases and J by 6 bases. CDR1 and CDR2 (germline): KGHSH, LQKENI. The CDR3 totals 15 residues. CDR3 nucleotides: TGTGCCAGCTCACCGTGGGCTAGCGGCCGCAATGAGCAGTTCTTC. It translates to CASSPWASGRNEQFF. The full variable domain, its missing parts supplied by reference TRBV18 and TRBJ2-1, is NAGVMQNPRHLVRRRGQEARLRCSPMKGHSHVYWYRQLPEEGLKFMVYLQKENIIDESGMPKERFSAEFPKEGPSILRIQQVVRGDSAAYFCASSPWASGRNEQFFGPGTRLTVL.

J is TRBJ1-6 and V is TRBV25-1, with D possibly being TRBD1 (5 bases). V lost 5 bases and J 9 bases, leaving 14 bases between the germline ends. CDR1 and CDR2 from the germline V gene are MGHDK and SYGVNS. The CDR3 is made up of 14 amino acids. CDR3 in DNA: TGTGCCAGCAGTCTGGGGCAGGGAGTTTCACCCCTCCACTTT. This encodes CASSLGQGVSPLHF. The entire variable domain, with the rest obtained from reference TRBV25-1 and TRBJ1-6, is as follows: EADIYQTPRYLVIGTGKKITLECSQTMGHDKMYWYQQDPGMELHLIHYSYGVNSTEKGDLSSESTVSRIRTEHFPLTLESARPSHTSQYLCASSLGQGVSPLHFGNGTRLTVT.

This clonotype appeared many times. V is TRBV6-5 and J is TRBJ1-2; 8 nucleotides align to TRBD1. The V and J ends lost 2 bases and 6 bases, in that order; junction bases with no gene match: 5. The CDR3 covers 14 residues. CDR1 is MNHEY and CDR2 is SVGAGI in the germline V gene. The CDR3 spells CASSYVRGPDGYTF. CDR3 nucleotides: TGTGCCAGCAGTTACGTCAGGGGGCCAGATGGCTACACCTTC.

In this sample, this clonotype turned up many times. V is TRBV5-1 and J is TRBJ1-2; D may be TRBD1 (6 bases). This CDR3 comprises 14 residues. Trimming pared 4 bases from V and 4 bases from J, leaving 14 bases between. Germline-derived CDR1 and CDR2 are SGHRS and YFSETQ. DNA of the CDR3: TGCGCCAGCAGCCCGCGGACAGCTACCTATGGCTACACCTTC. Amino acid sequence: CASSPRTATYGYTF.

The chain joins TRBV14 to TRBJ2-3; 10 nucleotides agree with TRBD2. Per germline, CDR1 SGHDN and CDR2 FVKESK. This CDR3 spans 16 amino acids. Trimming removed 4 bases from V and 5 bases from J; junction bases left unmatched: 9. DNA for the CDR3: TGTGCCAGCAGCCCGCCCCTAGCGGGAGTCGGAGATACGCAGTATTTT. Its translation: CASSPPLAGVGDTQYF.

Comment on this clonotype: A read error may produce the germline difference seen at one junction end. The rearrangement joins TRBV6-4 to TRBJ1-1; D not certain. CDR3 size: 9 residues. Germline CDR1 and CDR2: MRHNA and SNTAGT. CDR3 bases: TGTGCCAGCAGTGACGGATCGGGGTTT. Its translation is CASSDGSGF.

Remarks on this clonotype: This may be a read error: a much more frequent sequence differs by one nucleotide. This sequence joins TRBV30 and TRBJ2-2; D unresolved. Germline CDR1 is GTSNPN and CDR2 is SVGIG (reference sequence). The CDR3 extends over 12 amino acids. The CDR3 coding sequence is TGTGCCTGGGGTGTAGGCACCGGGGAGCTGTTTTTT. It yields the protein CAWGVGTGELFF.

This clonotype showed up many times. The chain couples TRBV6-5 to TRBJ2-7; the D gene is possibly TRBD1 (6 bases). Germline assignment: CDR1 MNHEY and CDR2 SVGAGI. This CDR3 spans 15 amino acids. V was cut by 5 bases and J by 1 base, with 15 bases left in between. The CDR3 spells CASSLAPDSSYEQYF. DNA of the CDR3: TGTGCCAGCAGTCTGGCCCCGGACAGTTCCTACGAGCAGTACTTC.

This clonotype came up many times. The rearrangement uses TRBV5-4 and TRBJ1-1; the D gene is possibly TRBD1 (5 bases). In germline, CDR1 is SGHNT, CDR2 YYREEE (reference sequence). The CDR3 runs 12 residues. V lost 4 bases and J 7 bases, leaving 11 bases between the germline ends. In DNA form, the CDR3 reads TGTGCCAGCAGCCGCCGGGACGGTGAAGCTTTCTTT. This encodes CASSRRDGEAFF.

The sample holds many counts of this clonotype. This chain connects TRBV5-1 to TRBJ2-7, with D perhaps being TRBD1 or TRBD2 (6 bases each). The V gene's germline CDR1 is SGHRS and CDR2 YFSETQ. The CDR3 runs 16 residues. Trimming took 3 bases from V and 2 from J, leaving 18 bases between them. The CDR3 nucleotides are TGCGCCAGCAGCTCGTTGGGGGGCGGTGCGCCCTACGAGCAGTACTTC. This gives the protein CASSSLGGGAPYEQYF.

The chain carries TRBV19 and TRBJ1-4, with 10 bases fitting TRBD1. The CDR3 runs 14 residues. Losses at the gene ends were 8 bases for V and 7 bases for J; bases not matched to a gene: 7. Germline V CDR1 and CDR2: LNHDA, SQIVND (reference sequence). The chain's CDR3 is CASYGRDRGEKLFF. In DNA, the CDR3 is TGTGCCAGTTATGGTAGGGACAGGGGTGAAAAACTGTTTTTT.

This chain connects TRBV12-5 to TRBJ2-7; a weak D match, TRBD2 (6 bases). The CDR3 extends over 15 amino acids. The V gene lost 4 bases and the J gene lost 3 bases, with 16 bases spanning the gap. Germline CDR1 LGHNT, CDR2 FRNRAP. The CDR3 loop is CASGSCGTGYYEQYF. For the CDR3, the DNA is TGTGCTAGTGGTTCCTGCGGGACGGGGTACTACGAGCAGTACTTC.